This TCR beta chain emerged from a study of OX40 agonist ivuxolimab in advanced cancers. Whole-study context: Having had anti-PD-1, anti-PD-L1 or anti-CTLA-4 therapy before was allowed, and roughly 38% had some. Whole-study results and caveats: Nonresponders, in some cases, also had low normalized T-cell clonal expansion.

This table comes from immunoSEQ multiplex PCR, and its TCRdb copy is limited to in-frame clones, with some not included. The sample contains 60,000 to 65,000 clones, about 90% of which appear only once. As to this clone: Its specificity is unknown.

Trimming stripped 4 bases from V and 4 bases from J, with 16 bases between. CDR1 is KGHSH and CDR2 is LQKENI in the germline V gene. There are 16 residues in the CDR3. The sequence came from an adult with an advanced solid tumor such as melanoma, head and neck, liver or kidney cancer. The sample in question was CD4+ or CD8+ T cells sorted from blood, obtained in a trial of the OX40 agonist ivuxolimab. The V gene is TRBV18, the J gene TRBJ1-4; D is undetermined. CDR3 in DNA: TGTGCCAGCTCACAGCAGGTTGTCCGCCATAATGAAAAACTGTTTTTT. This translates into CASSQQVVRHNEKLFF.